This T cell receptor beta chain was retrieved from a study of CD8 T cells in ankylosing spondylitis. Overall study findings and caveats: Seemingly distinctive of ankylosing spondylitis blood was a TCR beta motif formed by eight highly homologous variants. Significant enrichment of disease-linked clones was reportedly seen in matched ankylosing spondylitis synovial fluid.

For TCR beta, libraries came from quantitative 5'-RACE with molecular barcodes. TCRdb itself ran the 5' RACE reads through MiXCR, one entry per CDR3 protein. The data hold 200,000 to 250,000 distinct CDR3 sequences, with 20% to 30% observed a single time. This clonotype was counted at least ten times. Antigen: not known. The germline V gene encodes CDR1 DFQATT and CDR2 SNEGSKA (reference sequence). The CDR3 runs to 15 residues. Trimming took off 3 bases at V and 4 bases at J, with 16 bases between the two ends. Sequencing was done on a sample of blood, either unsorted or a sorted T cell fraction (not recorded which). The TCR sequence derives from a male donor with ankylosing spondylitis or in good health (not recorded which). This chain joins TRBV20-1 and TRBJ2-1; D is perhaps TRBD2 (6 bases). CDR3 nucleotide sequence: TGCAGTGCTAGTGGAGGGCGCCACGGGTACAATGAGCAGTTCTTC. It yields the protein CSASGGRHGYNEQFF.